The source of this T cell receptor (beta chain) is a study of T cell repertoires in cytomegalovirus infection. Background on the study: The authors used CMV epitopes that were HLA-C-restricted (recently identified) and HLA-B-restricted (well studied).

To note about this clonotype: Its target is not known.

Broader study findings: In two of eight donors, the top clonotype was HLA-C-restricted CMV-specific. Summed frequency of shared TCR beta families picked out CMV carriers who also had the relevant HLA.

One entry per CDR3 protein, called by TCRdb with MiXCR from the reads. The sample has 200,000 to 250,000 distinct CDR3 sequences; approximately 38% are singletons. Germline CDR1 ENHRY, CDR2 SYGVKD. The CDR3 has 14 residues. The germline V and J ends were trimmed by 0 bases and 1 base, with 6 bases remaining between them. The genes are TRBV10-3 and TRBJ1-1; no clear D gene. This specimen consisted of CD8+ T cells from cultured PBMCs, obtained from culture after CMV antigen stimulation. The receptor comes from a human donor in good health (CMV status not recorded). Some clones in this sample may be carry-over from other donors' samples. The CDR3 DNA follows: TGTGCCATCAGTGAGTCGGGCACGAACACTGAAGCTTTCTTT. This encodes CAISESGTNTEAFF.